These T cell receptor beta chains were read from a single sample in a study of CD8 T cells in ankylosing spondylitis. Each CDR3 protein gets one entry after TCRdb re-called the 5' RACE reads with MiXCR. The repertoire holds under 150,000 distinct CDR3 sequences, roughly 8.8% seen once, with roughly 3.4% in the top ten. The sequenced sample was blood, either unsorted or a sorted T cell fraction (not recorded which). All receptors come from a male donor with ankylosing spondylitis or in good health (not recorded which). Each CDR3 is given with its conserved first and last residue. Fields, in order: V gene, CDR3 length, CDR3 protein.

TRBV29-1	13	CSVEDAPGSPLHF
TRBV7-2	14	CASNLDLSGNTIYF
TRBV4-2	20	CASSPGLAGVLGPGANVLTF
TRBV29-1	13	CSVSREVSGELFF
TRBV3-1	17	CASSQDFRPIGIDTQYF
TRBV7-2	16	CASSPYRGSSYQPQHF
TRBV20-1	12	CSASPGANEQFF
TRBV5-1	14	CASSARLAGDEQYF
TRBV20-1	12	CSAAWTGIKLFF
TRBV6-1	19	CASSESLLLGVVADYGYTF
TRBV20-1	15	CSARGGQGVSYEQYF
TRBV7-6	16	CASSLLPEYDQETQYF
TRBV18	16	CASSPQYISGANVLTF
TRBV7-2	16	CASSLAGGTSSYEQYF